This entry is about one T cell receptor beta chain. This record belongs to a study of OX40 agonist ivuxolimab in advanced cancers. Measured with immunoSEQ multiplex PCR; TCRdb has only the in-frame clones, and not every one. The sample has fewer than 18,000 clones; about three quarters are singletons. The CDR3 is made up of 15 amino acids. J gave up 3 bases and V 1 base, and 4 bases lay outside the gene matches. Germline assignment: CDR1 PRHDT and CDR2 FYEKMQ (reference sequence). This TCR was sampled from an adult with an advanced solid tumor such as melanoma, head and neck, liver or kidney cancer. This chain uses TRBV13 with TRBJ2-7; 9 bases align to TRBD2. This sample comprised CD4+ or CD8+ T cells sorted from blood, obtained in a trial of the OX40 agonist ivuxolimab. CDR3 amino acids: CASSLASSGNYEQYF. The CDR3, as DNA: TGTGCCAGCAGCTTAGCGTCTAGCGGGAACTACGAGCAGTACTTC.